This record covers a single T cell receptor (beta chain). Residents of around 24 US areas, aged about 18 to 95 years, made up the participants. Participants reported their clinical history, and cohort assignment relied on those reports. Each recovered donor of Cohort 3 presented with two negative PCRs, clearance, or symptom resolution. This CDR3 spans 15 amino acids. Per the germline V gene, CDR1 is LGHDT and CDR2 is YNNKEL (reference sequence). Trimming shortened V by 2 bases and J by 4 bases, and 14 bases separated the two germline ends. The protocol was immunoSEQ multiplex PCR, while the TCRdb copy is restricted to in-frame clones and leaves out a portion. In the table there are under 200,000 clones, roughly 90% of which are singletons. The sample comes from a study of blood T cell repertoires in COVID-19.

The source is a woman between 18 and 30 years old who had recovered from COVID-19. Sequencing was carried out using PBMCs or T cells enriched from blood (not recorded which). The chain is built from TRBV3-1 (or the pseudogene TRBV3-2) and TRBJ1-2; possible D gene TRBD1, 6 bases. The CDR3 loop reads CASSQPGELPYGYTF. The DNA for the CDR3 is TGTGCCAGCAGCCAACCAGGGGAACTACCCTATGGCTACACCTTC.